The 22 T cell receptor beta chains given below trace back to one sample, sequenced in a study of cytomegalovirus exposure and HLA in healthy donors. In the PCR, 60 Vbeta and 13 Jbeta primers were used. Assay: immunoSEQ multiplex PCR; the TCRdb copy retains only in-frame clones and omits some. The sample carries 150,000 to 200,000 clones, approximately 80% recorded once. The specimen sequenced was PBMCs. The receptor source for this set is a male donor in good health and CMV-seropositive.

DNA of the CDR3: TGTGCCACCTCAGTTAGCGACTCCTATAATTCACCCCTCCACTTT. Amino acid sequence: CATSVSDSYNSPLHF. This sequence joins TRBV10-3 and TRBJ1-6; D is undetermined. This CDR3 is built from 15 residues. CDR1 ENHRY and CDR2 SYGVKD come from the germline V gene. The V and J ends lost 10 bases and 0 bases respectively, with 13 bases between them.

The chain has TRBV5-1 and TRBJ1-5; 7 nucleotides line up with TRBD1. The CDR3 sequence is 17 residues long. The V gene's germline CDR1 is SGHRS and CDR2 YFSETQ. V lost 4 bases and J lost 5; bases outside the gene matches: 15. CDR3 region: CASSPGDSRNLYQPQHF. DNA of the CDR3: TGCGCCAGCAGCCCAGGGGACAGTAGGAATTTGTATCAGCCCCAGCATTTT.

The V gene is TRBV9, the J gene TRBJ1-1; D is possibly TRBD1 (6 bases). Germline CDR1 reads SGDLS; CDR2 reads YYNGEE. The V and J ends lost 4 bases and 5 bases respectively, with 21 bases between them. The CDR3 is 16 residues long. The DNA of the CDR3 is TGTGCCAGCAGCCCGGCGATCAGGGGTGTCGGGACTGAAGCTTTCTTT. This gives the protein CASSPAIRGVGTEAFF.

This clone was detected a few times. V is TRBV7-2 and J is TRBJ2-7, with TRBD1 as a possible D gene (6 bases). Trimming removed 1 base at V and 0 bases at J, with 13 bases between. The CDR3 runs to 16 residues. Germline V lookup: CDR1 SGHTA, CDR2 FQGNSA. The CDR3 is CASSLEVGHFSYEQYF. In DNA, the CDR3 is TGTGCCAGCAGCTTAGAGGTGGGACATTTCTCCTACGAGCAGTACTTC.

The chain uses TRBV30 and TRBJ2-2; 9 nucleotides line up with TRBD1. This CDR3 contains 16 residues. V dropped 3 bases and J dropped 1; count of bases not matched to a gene: 6. CDR1 and CDR2 from the germline V gene are GTSNPN and SVGIG (reference sequence). CDR3 residues: CAWRSRGQGNTGELFF. For the CDR3, the DNA is TGTGCCTGGAGGAGTCGGGGACAGGGGAACACCGGGGAGCTGTTTTTT.

The rearrangement joins TRBV18 to TRBJ1-2; D remains unclear. Deletions cut 4 bases from V and 0 bases from J, with 9 bases between. Germline V gives CDR1 KGHSH, CDR2 LQKENI. The CDR3 is 14 amino acids. Here the CDR3 reads CASSRAVANYGYTF. The CDR3 bases are TGTGCCAGCTCACGGGCCGTAGCTAACTATGGCTACACCTTC.

The chain employs TRBV5-6 and TRBJ2-7; 7 bases agree with TRBD2. CDR1 and CDR2 from the germline V gene are SGHDT and YYEEEE. The V segment lost 4 bases and the J segment 4 bases; nucleotides outside the gene matches: 11. The CDR3 is 15 residues long. As DNA, the CDR3 is TGTGCCAGCAGCATTGGGCGGGGGAGCGGTTACGAGCAGTACTTC. It is translated as CASSIGRGSGYEQYF.

This clone appeared a few times. V usage is TRBV4-1 and J usage is TRBJ1-6; possible D gene TRBD1, 5 bases. CDR3 length: 15 residues. Trimming left V 1 base short and J 5 bases short, with 9 bases between. Germline V gives CDR1 MGHRA, CDR2 YSYEKL. The CDR3 region is CASSQVGRNNSPLHF. The CDR3, as DNA: TGCGCCAGCAGCCAAGTGGGGCGGAATAATTCACCCCTCCACTTT.

The chain joins TRBV7-2 to TRBJ2-1; TRBD2 matches at 8 bases. The germline V gene has CDR1 SGHTA and CDR2 FQGNSA. This CDR3 is 15 amino acids long. J was trimmed by 4 bases and V by 5 bases; bases with no gene match: 7. DNA for the CDR3: TGTGCCAGCAGCCTAAGCGGGGGCTATTACAATGAGCAGTTCTTC. It is translated as CASSLSGGYYNEQFF.

The DNA for the CDR3 is TGTGCCAGCAGTGAGATCAACCCAGGGTTGAGCACCGGGGAGCTGTTTTTT. It encodes CASSEINPGLSTGELFF. The chain is built from TRBV2 and TRBJ2-2; D is possibly TRBD1 (5 bases). V was trimmed by 3 bases and J by 4 bases, leaving 18 bases between them. From germline, CDR1 is SNHLY and CDR2 FYNNEI. There are 17 residues in the CDR3.

This sequence joins TRBV7-6 and TRBJ1-1, with TRBD1 matching 7 bases. With V trimmed by 5 bases and J by 3 bases, 3 bases remained unmatched. This CDR3 spans 13 amino acids. Germline V lookup: CDR1 SGHVS, CDR2 FNYEAQ. CDR3 sequence reads: CASSQGGHTEAFF. Here the CDR3 DNA reads TGTGCCAGCAGCCAGGGGGGTCACACTGAAGCTTTCTTT.

The chain carries TRBV19 and TRBJ1-4; D gene uncertain. Per the germline V gene, CDR1 is LNHDA and CDR2 is SQIVND (reference sequence). The CDR3 extends over 19 amino acids. V was clipped by 5 bases and J by 0 bases, with 22 bases between them. CDR3 residues: CASSEVYWSDPSTNEKLFF. CDR3 bases: TGTGCCAGTAGTGAAGTGTATTGGAGCGATCCATCAACTAATGAAAAACTGTTTTTT.

The rearrangement links TRBV16 to TRBJ2-1; 9 nucleotides agree with TRBD2. Looked up from germline, CDR1 is KGHSY and CDR2 is FQNENV. This CDR3 spans 16 amino acids. The J segment lost 6 bases and the V segment lost 2 bases, leaving 8 bases of the junction unmatched. CDR3 in amino acids: CASSQGSGGRANEQFF. As DNA, the CDR3 is TGTGCCAGCAGCCAAGGTAGCGGGGGCCGGGCCAATGAGCAGTTCTTC.

This sequence joins TRBV6-5 and TRBJ1-1; D is perhaps TRBD1 (5 bases). The CDR3 consists of 15 residues. Germline V gene data show CDR1 as MNHEY and CDR2 as SVGAGI. V lost 0 bases to trimming and J lost 5 bases, with 13 bases between them. CDR3 in amino acids: CASSYSTRGGTEAFF. The CDR3 coding sequence is TGTGCCAGCAGTTACTCGACGAGGGGAGGGACTGAAGCTTTCTTT.

J is TRBJ2-1 and V is TRBV19; 7 bases are shared with TRBD1. Per germline, CDR1 LNHDA and CDR2 SQIVND (reference sequence). Trimming at V came to 5 bases and at J to 4 bases, leaving 11 bases not matched to a gene. The length of the CDR3 is 16 residues. DNA of the CDR3: TGTGCCAGTAGTCTGGTCAGGGGGTTCCTTTACAATGAGCAGTTCTTC. It is translated as CASSLVRGFLYNEQFF.

This clone was seen only a few times. V is TRBV29-1 and J is TRBJ1-1; D perhaps matches TRBD1 (6 bases). From germline, CDR1 is SQVTM and CDR2 ANQGSEA. This CDR3 has 12 amino acids. The V gene lost 7 bases and the J gene lost 8 bases, with 17 bases spanning the gap. This CDR3 reads CSAGYRVGEAFF. Written as DNA, the CDR3 is TGCAGCGCCGGCTACAGGGTAGGAGAAGCTTTCTTT.

The chain carries TRBV5-8 and TRBJ1-5; perhaps TRBD1 as D (6 bases). V was clipped by 5 bases and J by 6 bases, with 21 bases between them. CDR1 SGHTS and CDR2 YDEGEE come from the germline V gene. The CDR3 extends over 16 amino acids. The DNA for the CDR3 is TGTGCCAGCAGTCTTTCGCCCGGGACATTGCGTCAGCCCCAGCATTTT. Encoded protein: CASSLSPGTLRQPQHF. The whole variable domain, remainder taken from reference TRBV5-8 and TRBJ1-5, is EAGVTQSPTHLIKTRGQQATLRCSPISGHTSVYWYQQALGLGLQFLLWYDEGEERNRGNFPPRFSGRQFPNYSSELNVNALELEDSALYLCASSLSPGTLRQPQHFGDGTRLSIL.

The chain has TRBV4-3 and TRBJ1-1, with a tentative D call TRBD1 (6 bases). The CDR3 is made up of 14 amino acids. V dropped 0 bases and J dropped 5 bases, with 10 bases sitting between them. Per the germline V gene, CDR1 is LGHNA and CDR2 is YSLEER. The CDR3 region is CASSQEQGLTEAFF. The CDR3 coding sequence is TGCGCCAGCAGCCAAGAGCAGGGGTTGACTGAAGCTTTCTTT.

The chain couples TRBV6-5 to TRBJ1-2; TRBD1 matches 9 bases. V gave up 2 bases and J gave up 8 bases; unmatched junction bases: 6. The CDR3 length is 14 residues. Germline V gene data show CDR1 as MNHEY and CDR2 as SVGAGI. CDR3 sequence: CASSYGDRVFGYTF. As DNA, the CDR3 is TGTGCCAGCAGTTACGGGGACAGGGTATTCGGCTACACCTTC.

The CDR3 DNA sequence: TGTGCCAGCAGTGAAAAGTCCGGGACAGGGAGAGCCTACGAGCAGTACTTC. Its translation: CASSEKSGTGRAYEQYF. The chain employs TRBV2 and TRBJ2-7, with TRBD1 identical over 9 bases. The CDR3 loop spans 17 amino acids. The germline CDR1 and CDR2 sequences are SNHLY and FYNNEI. V shed 2 bases and J 2 bases; nucleotides not matched to a gene: 10.

The chain couples TRBV15 to TRBJ2-5, with 7 bases matching TRBD2. The trim removed 5 bases at V and 3 bases at J, leaving 15 bases unmatched. Germline assignment: CDR1 LNHNV and CDR2 YYDKDF (reference sequence). The CDR3 covers 17 residues. The CDR3 DNA reads TGTGCCACCAGCCCGGGGAGGGGCTTAGGCCCGGAAGAGACCCAGTACTTC. This sequence encodes CATSPGRGLGPEETQYF.

In its sample, this clone was seen once. This rearrangement joins TRBV7-9 to TRBJ1-2, with 8 bases fitting TRBD1. V dropped 5 bases and J dropped 6; count of bases not matched to a gene: 11. CDR1 SEHNR and CDR2 FQNEAQ come from the germline V gene (reference sequence). The CDR3 is 15 amino acids. CDR3 residues: CASSRPVATGDGYTF. The CDR3, as DNA: TGTGCCAGCAGCCGACCCGTAGCGACAGGGGATGGCTACACCTTC.